A single sample is the source of the 17 T cell receptor beta chains below, sequenced in a study of T cells in localized non-small cell lung cancer. Libraries were prepared by immunoSEQ multiplex PCR; TCRdb keeps only in-frame clonotypes and omits some of them. This table has approximately 29,000 clones, roughly 87% appearing once. The input for sequencing was peripheral blood, taken before any cancer treatment. These TCRs come from a male donor aged 60 or over with stage I lung adenocarcinoma.

The chain joins TRBV4-3 to TRBJ1-1; perhaps TRBD1 as D (6 bases). V lost 5 bases to trimming and J lost 1 base, with 14 bases between them. The germline CDR1 and CDR2 sequences are LGHNA and YSLEER. The CDR3 extends over 15 amino acids. The CDR3 reads CASSSTQGSNTEAFF. The DNA of the CDR3 is TGCGCCAGCAGCTCAACACAGGGTTCGAACACTGAAGCTTTCTTT.

The V and J genes are TRBV6-6 and TRBJ1-1, with 9 bases identical to TRBD1. V shed 7 bases and J 6 bases; nucleotides not matched to a gene: 9. This CDR3 contains 14 residues. Germline CDR1 is MNHNY and CDR2 is SVGAGI (reference sequence). The CDR3 DNA follows: TGTGCCAGCATTCCCACAGGGGGCGCATCTGAAGCTTTCTTT. Its translation is CASIPTGGASEAFF.

The chain recombines TRBV7-2 with TRBJ2-5; 7 bases are shared with TRBD2. Per the germline V gene, CDR1 is SGHTA and CDR2 is FQGNSA. V was clipped by 6 bases and J by 4 bases; unmatched bases: 11. The CDR3 runs 15 residues. CDR3 region: CASSPGLGLLETQYF. For the CDR3, the DNA is TGTGCCAGCAGTCCCGGACTAGGCCTTTTAGAGACCCAGTACTTC.

This clone showed up just once. One end of the junction is discordant with germline, which a read error may explain. This chain uses TRBV6-6 with TRBJ2-1; D not resolved. The V gene's germline CDR1 is MNHNY and CDR2 SVGAGI (reference sequence). There are 15 residues in the CDR3. CDR3 sequence: CASSYSTRSLSSAIF. The CDR3, as DNA: TGTGCCAGCAGTTACTCGACGAGGTCCCTTTCGAGTGCAATCTTC.

The rearrangement links TRBV5-1 to TRBJ2-3, with 10 bases that match TRBD2. CDR1 is SGHRS and CDR2 is YFSETQ in the germline V gene. The V segment lost 5 bases and the J segment 4 bases; nucleotides outside the gene matches: 7. This CDR3 is 15 amino acids long. CDR3 nucleotides: TGCGCCAGCAGATCGGTAGCGGGGGGCTCAGATACGCAGTATTTT. It specifies CASRSVAGGSDTQYF.

The rearrangement uses TRBV7-2 and TRBJ2-3; no definite D call. The V end lost 1 base, the J end lost 4 bases, and 15 bases lay between the germline ends. In germline, CDR1 is SGHTA, CDR2 FQGNSA. The CDR3 length is 16 residues. The CDR3 is CASSLGNPVNPDTQYF. CDR3 bases: TGTGCCAGCAGCTTAGGGAACCCGGTCAACCCAGATACGCAGTATTTT. The full variable domain, rest sourced from reference TRBV7-2 and TRBJ2-3, is GAGVSQSPSNKVTEKGKDVELRCDPISGHTALYWYRQSLGQGLEFLIYFQGNSAPDKSGLPSDRFSAERTGGSVSTLTIQRTQQEDSAVYLCASSLGNPVNPDTQYFGPGTRLTVL.

V gene TRBV7-2 combines with J gene TRBJ1-1; TRBD1 matches 7 bases. V shed 7 bases, J shed 1 base, and the junction held 9 bases outside the gene matches. The germline V gene has CDR1 SGHTA and CDR2 FQGNSA. This CDR3 is built from 15 residues. The CDR3 here is CASNFLGGGNTEAFF. Written as DNA, the CDR3 is TGTGCCAGCAACTTCCTAGGGGGCGGGAACACTGAAGCTTTCTTT. Together with reference TRBV7-2 and TRBJ1-1, the CDR3 gives the full variable domain: GAGVSQSPSNKVTEKGKDVELRCDPISGHTALYWYRQSLGQGLEFLIYFQGNSAPDKSGLPSDRFSAERTGGSVSTLTIQRTQQEDSAVYLCASNFLGGGNTEAFFGQGTRLTVV.

V gene TRBV30 combines with J gene TRBJ2-3; 11 bases line up with TRBD2. J gave up 4 bases and V 4 bases, and 7 bases lay outside the gene matches. Germline V gives CDR1 GTSNPN, CDR2 SVGIG (reference sequence). The CDR3 covers 15 residues. This CDR3 reads CAWKPLAGGADTQYF. The CDR3 nucleotides are TGTGCCTGGAAGCCCCTAGCGGGGGGAGCAGATACGCAGTATTTT.

The chain is built from TRBV5-5 and TRBJ2-7; weak D call: TRBD1 (7 bases). V lost 0 bases to trimming and J lost 6 bases, with 16 bases between them. CDR1 and CDR2 (germline): SGHKS, YYEKEE (reference sequence). The CDR3 runs to 15 residues. The CDR3 DNA follows: TGTGCCAGCAGCTTGGAGGGGGGACAGAATAGCGAGCAGTACTTC. Translated: CASSLEGGQNSEQYF.

This clone has only one observation. CDR3 sequence reads: CASSDPGTYEQYF. CDR3 bases: TGTGCCAGCAGTGATCCAGGGACCTACGAGCAGTACTTC. The chain employs TRBV2 and TRBJ2-7; D is perhaps TRBD1 (5 bases). This CDR3 has 13 amino acids. The V end lost 3 bases, the J end lost 2 bases, and 8 bases lay between the germline ends. Germline CDR1 reads SNHLY; CDR2 reads FYNNEI.

The genes are TRBV5-1 and TRBJ1-2, with D unclear. The V end was cut by 0 bases, the J end by 2 bases, with 5 bases between. CDR3 length equals 13 residues. Germline CDR1 is SGHRS and CDR2 is YFSETQ. The CDR3 loop reads CASSLAENYGYTF. CDR3 nucleotide sequence: TGCGCCAGCAGCTTGGCCGAAAACTATGGCTACACCTTC.

The J gene is TRBJ1-1, the V gene TRBV10-3; D unclear. The CDR3 length is 14 residues. V lost 0 bases to trimming and J lost 0 bases, with 5 bases between them. The germline V gene encodes CDR1 ENHRY and CDR2 SYGVKD. The CDR3 region is CAISESMLNTEAFF. CDR3 sequence (DNA): TGTGCCATCAGTGAGTCGATGCTGAACACTGAAGCTTTCTTT.

The chain is built from TRBV18 and TRBJ2-2; D is ambiguous. V lost 3 bases, J lost 8 bases, and 7 bases lay in between. The CDR3 runs 12 residues. Germline-derived CDR1 and CDR2 are KGHSH and LQKENI. CDR3 region: CASSPSLGELFF. The CDR3 nucleotides read TGTGCCAGCTCACCTTCCCTTGGGGAGCTGTTTTTT.

This chain joins TRBV28 and TRBJ1-2, with TRBD1 matching 10 bases. From germline, CDR1 is MDHEN and CDR2 SYDVKM. The V segment lost 4 bases and the J segment 4 bases; nucleotides outside the gene matches: 6. The CDR3 contains 15 residues. DNA for the CDR3: TGTGCCAGCAGTTCACGGACAGGGGGTGTCTATGGCTACACCTTC. It yields the protein CASSSRTGGVYGYTF.

This clone showed up just once. The chain is built from TRBV6-1 and TRBJ1-1, with D maybe TRBD1 (5 bases). Trimming stripped 7 bases from V and 5 bases from J, with 17 bases between. CDR1 and CDR2 from the germline V gene are MNHNS and SASEGT. The CDR3 consists of 14 residues. This CDR3 is CASTGNGGGTEAFF. The CDR3 nucleotides read TGTGCCAGCACCGGGAACGGGGGTGGGACTGAAGCTTTCTTT.

The genes are TRBV29-1 and TRBJ1-6; D is unresolved. Trimming left V 4 bases short and J 7 bases short, with 11 bases between. The germline CDR1 and CDR2 sequences are SQVTM and ANQGSEA. This CDR3 spans 13 amino acids. In nucleotides, the CDR3 is TGCAGCGTTGCCGTCCAGTGGAATTCACCCCTCCACTTT. Translation gives CSVAVQWNSPLHF.

The chain couples TRBV29-1 to TRBJ2-4; D possibly uses TRBD1 or TRBD2 (5 bases each). V was trimmed by 0 bases and J by 2 bases, leaving 8 bases between them. The germline V gene has CDR1 SQVTM and CDR2 ANQGSEA. CDR3 length: 14 residues. DNA for the CDR3: TGCAGCGTTGAAGATCAGGGACCCAAAAACATTCAGTACTTC. Translation: CSVEDQGPKNIQYF.